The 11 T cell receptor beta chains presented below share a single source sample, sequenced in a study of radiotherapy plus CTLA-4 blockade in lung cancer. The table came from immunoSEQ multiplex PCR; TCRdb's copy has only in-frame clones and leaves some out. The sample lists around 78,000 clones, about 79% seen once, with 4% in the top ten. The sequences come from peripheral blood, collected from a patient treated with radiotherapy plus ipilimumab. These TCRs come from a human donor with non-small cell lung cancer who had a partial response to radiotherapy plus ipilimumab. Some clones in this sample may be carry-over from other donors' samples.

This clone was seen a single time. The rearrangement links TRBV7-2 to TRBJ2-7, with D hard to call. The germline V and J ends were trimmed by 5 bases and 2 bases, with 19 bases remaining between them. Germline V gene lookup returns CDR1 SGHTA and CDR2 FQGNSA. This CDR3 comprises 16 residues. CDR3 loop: CASSPERYRVAYEQYF. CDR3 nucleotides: TGTGCCAGCAGCCCCGAAAGATATAGAGTCGCCTACGAGCAGTACTTC. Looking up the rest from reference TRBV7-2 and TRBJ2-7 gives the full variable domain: GAGVSQSPSNKVTEKGKDVELRCDPISGHTALYWYRQSLGQGLEFLIYFQGNSAPDKSGLPSDRFSAERTGGSVSTLTIQRTQQEDSAVYLCASSPERYRVAYEQYFGPGTRLTVT.

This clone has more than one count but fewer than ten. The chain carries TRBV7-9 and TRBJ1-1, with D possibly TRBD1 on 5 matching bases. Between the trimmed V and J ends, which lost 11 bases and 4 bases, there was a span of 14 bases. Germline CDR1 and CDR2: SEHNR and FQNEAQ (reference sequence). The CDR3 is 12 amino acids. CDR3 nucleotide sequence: TGTGCCGGGGGGGTGGGATCCACTGAAGCTTTCTTT. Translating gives CAGGVGSTEAFF.

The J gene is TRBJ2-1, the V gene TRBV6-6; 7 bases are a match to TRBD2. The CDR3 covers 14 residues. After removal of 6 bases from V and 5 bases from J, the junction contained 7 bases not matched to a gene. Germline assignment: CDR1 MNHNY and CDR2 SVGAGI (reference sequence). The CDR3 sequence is CASRKSGANNEQFF. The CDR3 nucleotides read TGTGCCAGCAGAAAGAGCGGGGCAAACAATGAGCAGTTCTTC.

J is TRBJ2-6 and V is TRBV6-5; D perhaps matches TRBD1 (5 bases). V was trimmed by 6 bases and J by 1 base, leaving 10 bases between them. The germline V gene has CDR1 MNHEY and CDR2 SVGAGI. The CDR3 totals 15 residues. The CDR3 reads CASRSQGSGANVLTF. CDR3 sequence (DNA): TGTGCCAGCAGGTCTCAGGGTTCTGGGGCCAACGTCCTGACTTTC.

CDR3 DNA sequence: TGTGCCAGCAGTGTCACGACAGCCCCTAATGAAAAACTGTTTTTT. Translated, it gives CASSVTTAPNEKLFF. The genes are TRBV6-5 and TRBJ1-4; possibly TRBD1 for D (5 bases). The CDR3 covers 15 residues. Trimming shortened V by 5 bases and J by 3 bases, and 13 bases separated the two germline ends. Germline V gene data show CDR1 as MNHEY and CDR2 as SVGAGI.

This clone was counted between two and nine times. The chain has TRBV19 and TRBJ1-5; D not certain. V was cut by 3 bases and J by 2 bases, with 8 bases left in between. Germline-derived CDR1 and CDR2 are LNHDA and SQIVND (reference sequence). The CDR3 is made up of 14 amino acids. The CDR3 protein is CASSIRRGNQPQHF. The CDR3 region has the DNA TGTGCCAGTAGTATTAGGAGGGGCAATCAGCCCCAGCATTTT.

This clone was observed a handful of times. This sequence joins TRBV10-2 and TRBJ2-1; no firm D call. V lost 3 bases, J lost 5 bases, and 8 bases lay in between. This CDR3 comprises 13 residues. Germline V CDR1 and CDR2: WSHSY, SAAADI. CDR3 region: CASSDGANNEQFF. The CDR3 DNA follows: TGCGCCAGCAGTGACGGAGCGAACAATGAGCAGTTCTTC.

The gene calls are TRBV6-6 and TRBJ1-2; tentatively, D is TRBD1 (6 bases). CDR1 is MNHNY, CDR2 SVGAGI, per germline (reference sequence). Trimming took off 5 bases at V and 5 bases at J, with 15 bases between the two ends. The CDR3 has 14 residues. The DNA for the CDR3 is TGTGCCAGCAGTCACGGACAGACCGGGTATGGCTACACCTTC. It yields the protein CASSHGQTGYGYTF.

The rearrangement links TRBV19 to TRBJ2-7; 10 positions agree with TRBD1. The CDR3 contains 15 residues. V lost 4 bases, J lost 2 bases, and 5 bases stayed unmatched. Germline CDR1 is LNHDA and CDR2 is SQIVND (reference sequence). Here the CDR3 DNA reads TGTGCCAGTAGTAAGGGACAGGGGCAGACCTACGAGCAGTACTTC. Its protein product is CASSKGQGQTYEQYF.

As DNA, the CDR3 is TGTGCCAGCAGCGAGTACTTGTCCTACAATGAGCAGTTCTTC. Translation gives CASSEYLSYNEQFF. The chain employs TRBV28 and TRBJ2-1; D remains ambiguous. This CDR3 region has 14 residues. V was shortened by 6 bases and J by 1 base, with 10 bases between the two germline ends. CDR1 MDHEN and CDR2 SYDVKM come from the germline V gene.

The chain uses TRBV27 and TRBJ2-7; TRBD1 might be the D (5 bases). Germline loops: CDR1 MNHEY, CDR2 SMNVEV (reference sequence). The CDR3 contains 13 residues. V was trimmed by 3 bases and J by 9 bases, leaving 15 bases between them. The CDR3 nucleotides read TGTGCCAGCAGTTTCCGTCAGGGTAGGATGCAGTACTTC. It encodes CASSFRQGRMQYF.